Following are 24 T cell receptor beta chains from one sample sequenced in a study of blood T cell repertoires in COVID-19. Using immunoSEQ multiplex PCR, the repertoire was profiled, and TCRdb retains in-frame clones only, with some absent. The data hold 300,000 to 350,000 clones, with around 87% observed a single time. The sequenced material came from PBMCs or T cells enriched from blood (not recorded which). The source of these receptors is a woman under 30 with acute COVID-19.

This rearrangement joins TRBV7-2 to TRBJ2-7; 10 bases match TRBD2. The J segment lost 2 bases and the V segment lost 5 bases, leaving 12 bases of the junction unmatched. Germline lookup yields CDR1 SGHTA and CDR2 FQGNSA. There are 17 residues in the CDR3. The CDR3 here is CASSPVAGGLLPYEQYF. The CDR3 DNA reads TGTGCCAGCAGCCCGGTAGCGGGAGGTCTTCTCCCCTACGAGCAGTACTTC.

The CDR3 coding sequence is TGTGCCAGCAGTTCGGGACTAGCGGGGAGCTCCTACGAGCAGTACTTC. Translating gives CASSSGLAGSSYEQYF. The chain carries TRBV27 and TRBJ2-7; 13 bases map to TRBD2. Germline V gene data show CDR1 as MNHEY and CDR2 as SMNVEV (reference sequence). V shed 4 bases and J 0 bases; nucleotides not matched to a gene: 3. This CDR3 has 16 residues.

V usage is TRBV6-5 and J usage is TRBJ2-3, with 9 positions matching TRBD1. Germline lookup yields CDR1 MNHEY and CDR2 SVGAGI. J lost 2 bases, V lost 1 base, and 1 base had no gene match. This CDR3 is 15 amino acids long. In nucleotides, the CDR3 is TGTGCCAGCAGTTACTGGGACAGGGTCACAGATACGCAGTATTTT. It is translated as CASSYWDRVTDTQYF.

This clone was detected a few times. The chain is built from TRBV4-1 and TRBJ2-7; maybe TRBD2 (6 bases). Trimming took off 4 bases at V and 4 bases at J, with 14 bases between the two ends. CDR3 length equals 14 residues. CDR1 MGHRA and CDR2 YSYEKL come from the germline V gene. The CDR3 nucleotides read TGCGCCAGCAGCCGCTCCGGGAGCTCTTACGAGCAGTACTTC. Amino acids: CASSRSGSSYEQYF.

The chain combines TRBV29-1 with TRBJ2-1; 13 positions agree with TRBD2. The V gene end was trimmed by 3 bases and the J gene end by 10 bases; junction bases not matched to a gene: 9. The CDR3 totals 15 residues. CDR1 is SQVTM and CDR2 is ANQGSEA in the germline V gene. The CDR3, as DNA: TGCAGCGTTGAGACGGGACTAGCGGGATTCGGGGAGCAGTTCTTC. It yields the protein CSVETGLAGFGEQFF.

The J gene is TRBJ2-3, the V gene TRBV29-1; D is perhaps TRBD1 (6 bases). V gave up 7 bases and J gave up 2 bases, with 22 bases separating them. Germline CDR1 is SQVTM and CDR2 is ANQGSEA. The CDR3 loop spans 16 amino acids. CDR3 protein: CSAKRLGQYFTDTQYF. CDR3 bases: TGCAGCGCCAAAAGACTCGGACAGTATTTCACAGATACGCAGTATTTT.

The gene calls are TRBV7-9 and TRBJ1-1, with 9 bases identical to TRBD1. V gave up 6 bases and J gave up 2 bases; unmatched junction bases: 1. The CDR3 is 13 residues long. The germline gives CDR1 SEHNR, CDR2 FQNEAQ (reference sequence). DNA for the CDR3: TGTGCCAGCAGGGGACAGGGCAACACTGAAGCTTTCTTT. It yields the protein CASRGQGNTEAFF.

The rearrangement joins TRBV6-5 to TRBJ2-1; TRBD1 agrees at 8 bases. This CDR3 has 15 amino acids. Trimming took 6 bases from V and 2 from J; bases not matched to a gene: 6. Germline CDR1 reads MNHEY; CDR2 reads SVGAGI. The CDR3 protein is CASRRQGMPYNEQFF. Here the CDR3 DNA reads TGTGCCAGCAGGCGACAGGGGATGCCCTACAATGAGCAGTTCTTC.

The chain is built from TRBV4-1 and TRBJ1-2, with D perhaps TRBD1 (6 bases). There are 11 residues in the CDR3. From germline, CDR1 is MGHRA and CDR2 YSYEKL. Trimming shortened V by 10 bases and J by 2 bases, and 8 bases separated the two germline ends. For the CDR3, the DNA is TGCGCCACCCAGGGGAACTATGGCTACACCTTC. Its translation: CATQGNYGYTF.

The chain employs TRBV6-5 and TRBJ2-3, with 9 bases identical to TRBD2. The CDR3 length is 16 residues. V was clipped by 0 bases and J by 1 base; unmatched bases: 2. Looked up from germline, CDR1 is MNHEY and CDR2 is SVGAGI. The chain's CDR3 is CASSYSAGGGTDTQYF. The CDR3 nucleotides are TGTGCCAGCAGTTACTCGGCGGGAGGGGGCACAGATACGCAGTATTTT.

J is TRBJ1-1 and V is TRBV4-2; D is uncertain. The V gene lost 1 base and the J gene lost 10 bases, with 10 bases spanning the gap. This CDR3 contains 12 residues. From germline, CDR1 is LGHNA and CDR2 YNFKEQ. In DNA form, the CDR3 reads TGTGCCAGCAGCCAAGCCTCGGGGAGAGCTTTCTTT. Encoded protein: CASSQASGRAFF.

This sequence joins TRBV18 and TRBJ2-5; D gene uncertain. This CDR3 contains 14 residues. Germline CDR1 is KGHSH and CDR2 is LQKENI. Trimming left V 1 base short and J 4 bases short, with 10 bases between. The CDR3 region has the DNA TGTGCCAGCTCACCACTTAGTTCGTCAGAGACCCAGTACTTC. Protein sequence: CASSPLSSSETQYF.

CDR3 region: CASGLVQGAHEKLFF. CDR3 in DNA: TGTGCTAGTGGTTTGGTCCAGGGGGCCCATGAAAAACTGTTTTTT. The rearrangement joins TRBV12-5 to TRBJ1-4; TRBD1 aligns across 8 bases. The CDR3 has 15 amino acids. CDR1 LGHNT and CDR2 FRNRAP come from the germline V gene. Losses at the gene ends were 0 bases for V and 6 bases for J; bases not matched to a gene: 3. Drawing the rest from reference TRBV12-5 and TRBJ1-4, the complete variable domain is DARVTQTPRHKVTEMGQEVTMRCQPILGHNTVFWYRQTMMQGLELLAYFRNRAPLDDSGMPKDRFSAEMPDATLATLKIQPSEPRDSAVYFCASGLVQGAHEKLFFGSGTQLSVL.

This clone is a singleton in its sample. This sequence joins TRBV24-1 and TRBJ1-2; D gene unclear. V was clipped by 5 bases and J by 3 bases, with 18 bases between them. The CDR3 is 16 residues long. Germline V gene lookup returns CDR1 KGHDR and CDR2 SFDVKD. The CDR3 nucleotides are TGTGCCACCAGTGGAACAACCCCGGACTCGTACTATGGCTACACCTTC. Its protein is CATSGTTPDSYYGYTF.

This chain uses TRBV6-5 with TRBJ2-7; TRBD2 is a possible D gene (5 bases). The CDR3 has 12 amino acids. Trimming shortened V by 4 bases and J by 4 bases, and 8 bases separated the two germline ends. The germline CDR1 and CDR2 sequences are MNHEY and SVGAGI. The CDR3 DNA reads TGTGCCAGCAGTTTTCGAGGGTACGAGCAGTACTTC. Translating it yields CASSFRGYEQYF.

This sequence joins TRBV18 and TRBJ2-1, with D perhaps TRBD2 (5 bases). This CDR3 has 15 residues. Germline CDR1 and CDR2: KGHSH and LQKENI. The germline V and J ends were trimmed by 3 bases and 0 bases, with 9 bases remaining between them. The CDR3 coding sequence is TGTGCCAGCTCACCGAGCGGAGGCTCCTACAATGAGCAGTTCTTC. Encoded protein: CASSPSGGSYNEQFF.

The CDR3 loop reads CASSLETASWNEQFF. CDR3 coding DNA: TGTGCCAGCAGCTTAGAAACGGCTAGTTGGAATGAGCAGTTCTTC. The J gene is TRBJ2-1, the V gene TRBV11-1; D ambiguous. CDR1 is SGHAT, CDR2 FQDESV, per germline (reference sequence). The CDR3 spans 15 residues. With 1 base removed from V and 7 bases from J, the gap between germline ends came to 14 bases.

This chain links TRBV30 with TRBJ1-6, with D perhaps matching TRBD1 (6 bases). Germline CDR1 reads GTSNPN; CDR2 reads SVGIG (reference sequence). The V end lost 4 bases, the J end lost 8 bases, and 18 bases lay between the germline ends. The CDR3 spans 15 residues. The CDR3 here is CAWTSGVPGDSPLHF. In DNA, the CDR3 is TGTGCCTGGACCTCAGGGGTTCCCGGGGATTCACCCCTCCACTTT.

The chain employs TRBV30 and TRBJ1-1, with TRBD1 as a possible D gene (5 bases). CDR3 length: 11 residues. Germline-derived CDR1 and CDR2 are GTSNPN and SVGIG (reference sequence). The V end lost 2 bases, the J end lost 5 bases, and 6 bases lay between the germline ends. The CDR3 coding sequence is TGTGCCTGGAGTAGGACAACTGAAGCTTTCTTT. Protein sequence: CAWSRTTEAFF.

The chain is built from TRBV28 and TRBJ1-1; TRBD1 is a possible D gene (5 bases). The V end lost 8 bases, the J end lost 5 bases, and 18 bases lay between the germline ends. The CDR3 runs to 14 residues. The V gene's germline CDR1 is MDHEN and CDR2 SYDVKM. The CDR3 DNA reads TGTGCCAGCGGCCAAACCTCAGGGACTACTGAAGCTTTCTTT. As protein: CASGQTSGTTEAFF.

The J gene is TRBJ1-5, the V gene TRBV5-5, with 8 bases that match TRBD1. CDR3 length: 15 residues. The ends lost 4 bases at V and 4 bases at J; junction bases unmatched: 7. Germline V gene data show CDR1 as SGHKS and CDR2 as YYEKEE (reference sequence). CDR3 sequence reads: CASSLGQELNQPQHF. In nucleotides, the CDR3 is TGTGCCAGCAGCCTGGGACAGGAATTAAATCAGCCCCAGCATTTT.

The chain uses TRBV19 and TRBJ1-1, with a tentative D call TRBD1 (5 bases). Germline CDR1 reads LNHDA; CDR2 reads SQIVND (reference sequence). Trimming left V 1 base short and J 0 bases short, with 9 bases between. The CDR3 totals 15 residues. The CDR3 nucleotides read TGTGCCAGTAGTATAGGGGGCCCTATGAACACTGAAGCTTTCTTT. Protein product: CASSIGGPMNTEAFF.

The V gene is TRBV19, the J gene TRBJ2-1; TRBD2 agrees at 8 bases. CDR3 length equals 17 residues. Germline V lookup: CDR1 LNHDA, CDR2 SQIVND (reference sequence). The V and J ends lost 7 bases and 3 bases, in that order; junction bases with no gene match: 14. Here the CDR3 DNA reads TGTGCCAGTAATCCGGGAATCAGCGGGAGCTTCTACAATGAGCAGTTCTTC. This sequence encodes CASNPGISGSFYNEQFF.

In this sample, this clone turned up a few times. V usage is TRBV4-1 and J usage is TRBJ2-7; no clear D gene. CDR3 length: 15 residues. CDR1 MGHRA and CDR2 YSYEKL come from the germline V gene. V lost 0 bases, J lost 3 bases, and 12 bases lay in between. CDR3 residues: CASSQERSAFYEQYF. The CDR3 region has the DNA TGCGCCAGCAGCCAAGAGAGGAGCGCGTTCTACGAGCAGTACTTC.